This T cell receptor beta chain was retrieved from a study of cytomegalovirus exposure and HLA in healthy donors. Findings of the study overall: Among TCR beta chains, those listed as cytomegalovirus-associated numbered fewer than 200. Three CMV-associated chains were confirmed in vitro to be specific for CMV antigens. Generally TCR sequences proved uncommon, though certain public TCRs appeared in numerous donors.

The donors were members of the validation cohort, which comprised approximately 120 subjects and was separate from the first cohort of around 700 subjects. The repertoire was sequenced with immunoSEQ multiplex PCR; TCRdb's copy has only in-frame clones and lacks some. The repertoire holds roughly 270,000 clones, with roughly 88% as singletons. This clone was observed a single time. Its antigen is undetermined. The germline gives CDR1 SGHAT, CDR2 FQNNGV. The length of the CDR3 is 14 residues. V was shortened by 5 bases and J by 2 bases, with 13 bases between the two germline ends. This chain uses TRBV11-2 with TRBJ2-7, with D unresolved. Sequencing was done on a sample of PBMCs. This sequence originates from a young woman in good health and CMV-seronegative. The CDR3 region is CASSRTTVTYEQYF. CDR3 in DNA: TGTGCCAGCAGCCGAACAACAGTTACCTACGAGCAGTACTTC.